Listed below are T cell receptor beta chains from one sample, sequenced in a study of blood T cell repertoires in COVID-19. Generated by immunoSEQ multiplex PCR, the TCRdb table keeps only in-frame clones and is missing some. The sample consists of a few hundred thousand clones, about four fifths of them appearing once. Material for sequencing was PBMCs or T cells enriched from blood (not recorded which). The origin of the receptors is a woman between 40 and 50 years old who had recovered from COVID-19. The conserved cysteine and the conserved F or W are not part of the CDR3 here.

CDR3 protein: AISESAGGTYEQY
V gene: TRBV10-3
CDR3 length: 13

CDR3 protein: ASSPLRTGGAVGNQPQH
V gene: TRBV7-2
CDR3 length: 17

CDR3 protein: ASRGGTSLSGYT
V gene: TRBV28
CDR3 length: 12

CDR3 protein: ASSLWGGHSGNTIY
V gene: TRBV28
CDR3 length: 14

CDR3 protein: ASSDRDRGWDTEAF
V gene: TRBV27
CDR3 length: 14

CDR3 protein: ASSQVSGVSPF
V gene: TRBV4-1
CDR3 length: 11

CDR3 protein: ASSLTRQGGSYNEQF
V gene: TRBV5-1
CDR3 length: 15

CDR3 protein: ASSQGTGNTEAF
V gene: TRBV6-5
CDR3 length: 12

CDR3 protein: ASSQEGIDQPQH
V gene: TRBV7-8
CDR3 length: 12

CDR3 protein: ASSPDTLVAIP
V gene: TRBV7-9
CDR3 length: 11

CDR3 protein: ASIKSAGGAQPQH
V gene: TRBV28
CDR3 length: 13

CDR3 protein: ASSLARAIPSTDTQY
V gene: TRBV11-3
CDR3 length: 15

CDR3 protein: AWSIRAFPRDSPLH
V gene: TRBV30
CDR3 length: 14

CDR3 protein: ASSFIQGGVETEAF
V gene: TRBV28
CDR3 length: 14

CDR3 protein: SVESGQGTF
V gene: TRBV29-1
CDR3 length: 9

CDR3 protein: ASSQGPLEKAF
V gene: TRBV7-2
CDR3 length: 11

CDR3 protein: ASSLALTEAF
V gene: TRBV28
CDR3 length: 10

CDR3 protein: ASSPRVRVGAGELF
V gene: TRBV7-3
CDR3 length: 14

CDR3 protein: ATSREDTQY
V gene: TRBV10-3
CDR3 length: 9

CDR3 protein: ASSEPGLVFEQF
V gene: TRBV19
CDR3 length: 12

CDR3 protein: ASREDSLDGYT
V gene: TRBV6-5
CDR3 length: 11

CDR3 protein: ASSLPAAGGKNTQY
V gene: TRBV11-3
CDR3 length: 14

CDR3 protein: ASKRTSGYEYQETQY
V gene: TRBV19
CDR3 length: 15

CDR3 protein: ADGLDAETQY
V gene: TRBV2
CDR3 length: 10

CDR3 protein: ASSEGLAVLRETQY
V gene: TRBV7-2
CDR3 length: 14

CDR3 protein: ASSVGQFNQPQH
V gene: TRBV27
CDR3 length: 12

CDR3 protein: ASRDRGLSGTEAF
V gene: TRBV10-2
CDR3 length: 13

CDR3 protein: ASSLVSGAYNEQF
V gene: TRBV5-1
CDR3 length: 13

CDR3 protein: ASSLPGQGEETQY
V gene: TRBV7-8
CDR3 length: 13

CDR3 protein: ASSLGLAEKETQY
V gene: TRBV7-3
CDR3 length: 13

CDR3 protein: ASSFGQVHSGNTIY
V gene: TRBV5-6
CDR3 length: 14

CDR3 protein: ASSYSITGGANVLT
V gene: TRBV6-5
CDR3 length: 14

CDR3 protein: ASSFYNSGYEQY
V gene: TRBV27
CDR3 length: 12

CDR3 protein: ASSFLGQRNTGELF
V gene: TRBV27
CDR3 length: 14

CDR3 protein: ASSLGTGRDQPQH
V gene: TRBV5-8
CDR3 length: 13

CDR3 protein: ASSALGQGSYEQY
V gene: TRBV7-2
CDR3 length: 13

CDR3 protein: ASSGLAGATYEQY
V gene: TRBV10-2
CDR3 length: 13

CDR3 protein: ASSPGGQGASYGNGAEAF
V gene: TRBV27
CDR3 length: 18

CDR3 protein: ASSLGTGQELNTEAF
V gene: TRBV7-9
CDR3 length: 15

CDR3 protein: ASKGQGDSNEQF
V gene: TRBV2
CDR3 length: 12

CDR3 protein: ASSYRGLNTEAF
V gene: TRBV7-2
CDR3 length: 12

CDR3 protein: ASSPSPASGEQF
V gene: TRBV11-3
CDR3 length: 12

CDR3 protein: ASSISRGSSYEQY
V gene: TRBV3-1/TRBV3-2
CDR3 length: 13

CDR3 protein: AISEGGSYEQF
V gene: TRBV10-3
CDR3 length: 11

CDR3 protein: ASRSGGRMNTEAF
V gene: TRBV19
CDR3 length: 13

CDR3 protein: ASSSGTSGISEQF
V gene: TRBV27
CDR3 length: 13

CDR3 protein: ASSPSRRAYNSPLH
V gene: TRBV27
CDR3 length: 14

CDR3 protein: ASSQGTGGYQPQH
V gene: TRBV3-1/TRBV3-2
CDR3 length: 13

CDR3 protein: ASSEVQETQY
V gene: TRBV2
CDR3 length: 10

CDR3 protein: ASSFTRNNEQF
V gene: TRBV7-2
CDR3 length: 11

CDR3 protein: ASSQDILAGFDEQF
V gene: TRBV4-1
CDR3 length: 14

CDR3 protein: AWQGLAEINEQF
V gene: TRBV30
CDR3 length: 12

CDR3 protein: ASTLFAGGDTGELF
V gene: TRBV7-2
CDR3 length: 14

CDR3 protein: AISDMESNYGYT
V gene: TRBV10-3
CDR3 length: 12